This T cell receptor (beta chain) was captured in a study of PD-1 blockade in classical Hodgkin lymphoma. Libraries were prepared by immunoSEQ multiplex PCR; TCRdb keeps only in-frame clonotypes and omits some of them. The sample contains over 25,000 clones, approximately 78% of which appear only once. Germline V gives CDR1 SGHTA, CDR2 FQGNSA. V shed 2 bases, J shed 8 bases, and the junction held 13 bases outside the gene matches. CDR3 length: 16 residues. Each patient's relapse followed autologous stem cell transplantation, and brentuximab vedotin exposure varied. This chain connects TRBV7-2 to TRBJ1-2, with 8 bases fitting TRBD1. This material consisted of peripheral blood mononuclear cells (PBMCs), taken before the second cycle of nivolumab. The sequence came from a human donor with classical Hodgkin lymphoma. In DNA, the CDR3 is TGTGCCAGCAGCTTAAGACCGACCCAGGGGGCGCAGGGCTACACCTTC. Its protein is CASSLRPTQGAQGYTF.